Listed here are 10 T cell receptor beta chains from one sample, sequenced in a study of blood T cell repertoires in COVID-19. TCRdb keeps only in-frame clones here, not all; method: immunoSEQ multiplex PCR. The data show nearly 80,000 clones, with about 83% seen just once and 3% to 4.5% held by the top ten. Sequenced: peripheral blood. The receptors here all came from a man aged 50 or older with acute or convalescent COVID-19.

The chain has TRBV12-2 and TRBJ2-7; the table assigns TRBD2, which was not confirmed against the DNA. TRBV12-2 is noted as a pseudogene. CDR3 length equals 16 residues. The CDR3 coding sequence is TGTGCAAGTCGTCACGGGACTAGCGGGAGGACGAACGAGCAGTACTTC. Encoded protein: CASRHGTSGRTNEQYF.

J is TRBJ1-1 and V is TRBV7-9; 11 bases are shared with TRBD1. Germline CDR1 and CDR2: SEHNR and FQNEAQ (reference sequence). The CDR3 sequence is 12 residues long. J was trimmed by 10 bases and V by 4 bases; bases with no gene match: 2. Written as DNA, the CDR3 is TGTGCCAGCAGCTCGGGACAGGGGGGAGCTTTCTTT. Translation: CASSSGQGGAFF.

This chain uses TRBV6-5 with TRBJ2-7, with 10 bases aligning to TRBD2. J was trimmed by 3 bases and V by 5 bases; bases with no gene match: 7. The germline V gene has CDR1 MNHEY and CDR2 SVGAGI. The CDR3 is made up of 15 amino acids. CDR3 nucleotide sequence: TGTGCCAGCAGTCCCCGGACTAGCGGCCACTACGAGCAGTACTTC. Translating it yields CASSPRTSGHYEQYF.

The gene calls are TRBV7-2 and TRBJ2-7; 8 bases are shared with TRBD2. Unmatched junction bases numbered 14, after V lost 7 bases and J lost 6 bases. The CDR3 runs to 15 residues. Germline loops: CDR1 SGHTA, CDR2 FQGNSA. The CDR3 loop is CASKRWSAGEVEQYF. In nucleotides, the CDR3 is TGTGCCAGCAAACGGTGGTCAGCGGGAGAGGTCGAGCAGTACTTC.

This chain's CDR3 is CASSSEERNQPQHF. DNA of the CDR3: TGTGCCAGTAGTTCAGAGGAGAGAAATCAGCCCCAGCATTTT. This sequence joins TRBV19 and TRBJ1-5; no clear D. The CDR3 covers 14 residues. Between the trimmed V and J ends, which lost 5 bases and 4 bases, there was a span of 12 bases. CDR1 and CDR2 (germline): LNHDA, SQIVND (reference sequence).

This chain links TRBV14 with TRBJ2-5; 7 bases line up with TRBD2. Germline V gives CDR1 SGHDN, CDR2 FVKESK. The CDR3 extends over 14 amino acids. Losses at the gene ends were 6 bases for V and 3 bases for J; bases not matched to a gene: 7. Written as DNA, the CDR3 is TGTGCCAGCAGACGAGGACTAGAGAAAGAGACCCAGTACTTC. The encoded protein is CASRRGLEKETQYF.

The CDR3 DNA sequence: TGTGCCAGCAGCGTTGACATGCTCTACGAGCAGTACTTC. As protein: CASSVDMLYEQYF. The chain employs TRBV7-8 and TRBJ2-7; D is uncertain. V dropped 5 bases and J dropped 3 bases, with 11 bases sitting between them. This CDR3 contains 13 residues. Per germline, CDR1 SGHVS and CDR2 FQNEAQ.

This clone was observed a few times. The chain is built from TRBV5-1 and TRBJ1-5; D perhaps matches TRBD1 (6 bases). CDR3 length equals 15 residues. The germline gives CDR1 SGHRS, CDR2 YFSETQ. Trimming stripped 0 bases from V and 7 bases from J, with 14 bases between. The CDR3 loop is CASSLDSTGSQPQHF. CDR3 bases: TGCGCCAGCAGCTTGGATTCTACAGGGTCCCAGCCCCAGCATTTT.

The chain uses TRBV9 and TRBJ1-1; a weak D match, TRBD1 (5 bases). Trimming stripped 4 bases from V and 10 bases from J, with 14 bases between. This CDR3 has 12 amino acids. Per the germline V gene, CDR1 is SGDLS and CDR2 is YYNGEE. The CDR3 DNA is TGTGCCAGCAGCCCGGACAACCTCGGAGCTTTCTTT. Residues: CASSPDNLGAFF.

A few counts support this clone. The J gene is TRBJ1-1, the V gene TRBV5-5; 8 bases are a match to TRBD1. This CDR3 is 15 amino acids long. V lost 0 bases, J lost 1 base, and 2 bases stayed unmatched. Looked up from germline, CDR1 is SGHKS and CDR2 is YYEKEE (reference sequence). The CDR3, as DNA: TGTGCCAGCAGCTTGGGGGGGACAGGGAACACTGAAGCTTTCTTT. This sequence encodes CASSLGGTGNTEAFF. The whole variable domain, remainder taken from reference TRBV5-5 and TRBJ1-1, is DAGVTQSPTHLIKTRGQQVTLRCSPISGHKSVSWYQQVLGQGPQFIFQYYEKEERGRGNFPDRFSARQFPNYSSELNVNALLLGDSALYLCASSLGGTGNTEAFFGQGTRLTVV.